This T cell receptor beta chain was identified in a study of control samples from healthy donors and cancer patients (dated by TCRdb to the early 2020s). Turning to this clone: This clone's antigen is unknown. Base qualities are missing; no much larger clone stands one base away.

Libraries were made using the immunoSEQ multiplex PCR assay. The table comes from immuneACCESS by way of TCRdb, which keeps in-frame sequences with V and J called. Part of the clones is missing from these tables; in studies checked, under half for an unresolved V gene and the rest for unknown reasons. This sample gives some 22,000 clones in total; 85% to 90% of them show up just once. Clones ranked in the top ten supply approximately 40% of the sample. V lost 10 bases and J lost 1 base; the stretch between them is 16 bases long. Via the germline V gene, CDR1 is MNHEY and CDR2 SVGAGI. From cysteine to phenylalanine, the CDR3 is 14 amino acids long. The retained sequence is limited to the CDR3, 42 bases, with the frame set at the first base.

This receptor was taken from a man in his 60s with head and neck cancer. This sequence uses TRBV6-5 and TRBJ1-1; the D gene is perhaps TRBD1, on 5 matching bases. Sequencing input: PBMCs. CDR3 protein: CATRFETENTEAFF. The nucleotide sequence reads as follows: TGTGCCACCCGTTTTGAGACAGAGAACACTGAAGCTTTCTTT.